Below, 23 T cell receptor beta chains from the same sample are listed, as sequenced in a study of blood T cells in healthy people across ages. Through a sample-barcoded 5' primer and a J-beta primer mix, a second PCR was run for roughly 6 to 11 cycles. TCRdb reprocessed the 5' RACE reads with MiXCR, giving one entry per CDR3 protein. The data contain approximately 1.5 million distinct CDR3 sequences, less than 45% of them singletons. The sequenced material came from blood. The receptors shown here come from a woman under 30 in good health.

CDR3: CASSLALMNTEAFF. The CDR3 DNA sequence: TGCGCCAGCAGCTTGGCCCTCATGAACACTGAAGCTTTCTTT. J is TRBJ1-1 and V is TRBV5-1, with D unclear. Germline assignment: CDR1 SGHRS and CDR2 YFSETQ. Trimming removed 0 bases from V and 0 bases from J, with 6 bases in between. The CDR3 covers 14 residues.

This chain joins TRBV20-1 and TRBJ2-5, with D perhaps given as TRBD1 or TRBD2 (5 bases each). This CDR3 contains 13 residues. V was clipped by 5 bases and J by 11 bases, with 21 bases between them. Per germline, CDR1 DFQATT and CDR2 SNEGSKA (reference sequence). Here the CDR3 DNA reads TGCAGTGCTGGAAGGACCGGGGACCATGAGCAGTACTTC. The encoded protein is CSAGRTGDHEQYF.

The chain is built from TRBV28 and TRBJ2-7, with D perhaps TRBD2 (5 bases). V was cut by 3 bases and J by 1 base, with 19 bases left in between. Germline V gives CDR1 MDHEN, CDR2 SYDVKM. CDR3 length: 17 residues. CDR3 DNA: TGTGCCAGCAGTTTTCGCTATGGAGGCGATGAGTCCTACGAGCAGTACTTC. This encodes CASSFRYGGDESYEQYF. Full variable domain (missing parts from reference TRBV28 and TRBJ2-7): DVKVTQSSRYLVKRTGEKVFLECVQDMDHENMFWYRQDPGLGLRLIYFSYDVKMKEKGDIPEGYSVSREKKERFSLILESASTNQTSMYLCASSFRYGGDESYEQYFGPGTRLTVT.

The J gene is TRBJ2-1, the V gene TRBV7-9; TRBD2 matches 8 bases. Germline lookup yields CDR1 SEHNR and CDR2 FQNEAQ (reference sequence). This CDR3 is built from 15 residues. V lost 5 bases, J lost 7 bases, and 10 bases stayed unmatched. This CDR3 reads CASSPREGRFNEQFF. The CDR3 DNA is TGTGCCAGCAGCCCACGGGAGGGCAGGTTTAATGAGCAGTTCTTC. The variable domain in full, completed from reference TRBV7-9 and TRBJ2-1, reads DTGVSQNPRHKITKRGQNVTFRCDPISEHNRLYWYRQTLGQGPEFLTYFQNEAQLEKSRLLSDRFSAERPKGSFSTLEIQRTEQGDSAMYLCASSPREGRFNEQFFGPGTRLTVL.

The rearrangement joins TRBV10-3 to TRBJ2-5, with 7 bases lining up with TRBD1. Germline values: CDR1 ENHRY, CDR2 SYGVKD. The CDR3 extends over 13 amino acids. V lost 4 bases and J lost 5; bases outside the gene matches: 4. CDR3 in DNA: TGTGCCATCAGTGGAGGGGGCGGGGAGACCCAGTACTTC. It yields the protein CAISGGGGETQYF.

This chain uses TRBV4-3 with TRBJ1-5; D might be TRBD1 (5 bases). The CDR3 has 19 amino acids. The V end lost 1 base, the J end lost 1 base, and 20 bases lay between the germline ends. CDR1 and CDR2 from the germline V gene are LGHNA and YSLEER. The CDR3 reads CASSQVPTGPEGSNQPQHF. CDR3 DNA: TGCGCCAGCAGCCAAGTTCCCACGGGGCCAGAGGGAAGCAATCAGCCCCAGCATTTT.

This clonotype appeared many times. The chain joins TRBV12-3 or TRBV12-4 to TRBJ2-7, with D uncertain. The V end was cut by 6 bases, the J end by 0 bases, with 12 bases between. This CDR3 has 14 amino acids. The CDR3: CASSGRMGSYEQYF. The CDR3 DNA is TGTGCCAGCAGCGGACGGATGGGCTCCTACGAGCAGTACTTC.

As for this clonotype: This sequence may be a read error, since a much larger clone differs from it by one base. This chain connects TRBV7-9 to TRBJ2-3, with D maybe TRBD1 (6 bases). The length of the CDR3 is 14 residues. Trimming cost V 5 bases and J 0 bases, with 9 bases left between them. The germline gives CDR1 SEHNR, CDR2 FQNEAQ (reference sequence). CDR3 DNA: TGTGCCAGCAGCCATACAGGGAGCACAGATACGCAGTATTTT. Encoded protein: CASSHTGSTDTQYF.

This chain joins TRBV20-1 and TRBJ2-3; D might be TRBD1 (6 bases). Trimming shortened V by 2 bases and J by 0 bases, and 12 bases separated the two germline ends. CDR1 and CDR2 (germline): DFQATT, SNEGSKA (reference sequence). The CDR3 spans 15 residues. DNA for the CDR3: TGCAGTGCTAGATCCCGGACAGTGAGCACAGATACGCAGTATTTT. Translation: CSARSRTVSTDTQYF.

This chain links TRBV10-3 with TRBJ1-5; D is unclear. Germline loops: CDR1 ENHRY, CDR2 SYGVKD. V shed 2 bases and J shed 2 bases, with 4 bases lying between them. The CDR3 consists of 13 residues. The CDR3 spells CAISENRNQPQHF. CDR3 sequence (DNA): TGTGCCATCAGTGAGAACCGCAATCAGCCCCAGCATTTT.

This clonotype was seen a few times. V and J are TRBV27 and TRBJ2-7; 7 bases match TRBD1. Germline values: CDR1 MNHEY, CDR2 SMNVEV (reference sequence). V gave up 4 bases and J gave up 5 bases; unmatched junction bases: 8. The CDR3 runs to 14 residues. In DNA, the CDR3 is TGTGCCAGCAGTTCCCTGACAGGGCACCACGAGCAGTACTTC. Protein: CASSSLTGHHEQYF.

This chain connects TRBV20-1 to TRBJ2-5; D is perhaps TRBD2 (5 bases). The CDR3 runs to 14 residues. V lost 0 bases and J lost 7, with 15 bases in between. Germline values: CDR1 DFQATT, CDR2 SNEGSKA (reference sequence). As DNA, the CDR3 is TGCAGTGCTAGAGATGGCGGAACAGAGGGGACCCAGTACTTC. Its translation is CSARDGGTEGTQYF.

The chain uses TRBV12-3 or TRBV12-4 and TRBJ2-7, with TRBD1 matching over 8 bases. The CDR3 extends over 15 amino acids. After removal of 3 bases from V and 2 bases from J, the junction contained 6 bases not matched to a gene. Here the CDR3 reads CASSFPRTGTYEQYF. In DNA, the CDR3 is TGTGCCAGCAGTTTCCCCCGGACAGGGACCTACGAGCAGTACTTC.

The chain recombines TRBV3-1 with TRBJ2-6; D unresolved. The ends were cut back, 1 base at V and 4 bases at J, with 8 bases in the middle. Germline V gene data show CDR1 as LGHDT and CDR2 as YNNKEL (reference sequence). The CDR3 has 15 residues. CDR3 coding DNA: TGTGCCAGCAGCCAAGTAGCAGGCGGGGCCAACGTCCTGACTTTC. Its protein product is CASSQVAGGANVLTF.

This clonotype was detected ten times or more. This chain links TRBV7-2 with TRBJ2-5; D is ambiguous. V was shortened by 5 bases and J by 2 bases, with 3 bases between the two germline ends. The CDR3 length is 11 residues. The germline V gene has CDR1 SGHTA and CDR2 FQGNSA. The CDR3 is CASSMQETQYF. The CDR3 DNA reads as TGTGCCAGCAGCATGCAAGAGACCCAGTACTTC.

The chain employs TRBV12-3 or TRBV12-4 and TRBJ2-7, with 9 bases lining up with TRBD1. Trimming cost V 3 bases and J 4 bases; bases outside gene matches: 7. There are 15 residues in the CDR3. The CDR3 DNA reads TGTGCCAGCAGTTTGGTCGGGACAGGGTTGTACGAGCAGTACTTC. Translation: CASSLVGTGLYEQYF.

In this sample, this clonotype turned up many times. The DNA of the CDR3 is TGCAGTGCTAGTGGGGACTCCTACGAGCAGTACTTC. It encodes CSASGDSYEQYF. J is TRBJ2-7 and V is TRBV20-1; no definite D call. The CDR3 spans 12 residues. The germline CDR1 and CDR2 sequences are DFQATT and SNEGSKA (reference sequence). The ends were cut back, 3 bases at V and 0 bases at J, with 6 bases in the middle.

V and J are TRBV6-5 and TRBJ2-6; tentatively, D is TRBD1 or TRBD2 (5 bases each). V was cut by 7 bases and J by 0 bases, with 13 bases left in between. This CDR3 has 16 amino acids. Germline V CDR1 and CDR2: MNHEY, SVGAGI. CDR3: CASNRDVSSGANVLTF. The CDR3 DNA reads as TGTGCCAGCAATAGGGACGTGAGCTCTGGGGCCAACGTCCTGACTTTC.

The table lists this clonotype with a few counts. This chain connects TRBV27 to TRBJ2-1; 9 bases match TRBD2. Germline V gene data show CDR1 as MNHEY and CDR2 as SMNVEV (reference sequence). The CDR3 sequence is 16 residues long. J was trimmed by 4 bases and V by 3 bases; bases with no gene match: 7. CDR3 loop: CASSFDRLAAYNEQFF. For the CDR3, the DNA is TGTGCCAGCAGTTTTGACCGACTAGCGGCTTACAATGAGCAGTTCTTC.

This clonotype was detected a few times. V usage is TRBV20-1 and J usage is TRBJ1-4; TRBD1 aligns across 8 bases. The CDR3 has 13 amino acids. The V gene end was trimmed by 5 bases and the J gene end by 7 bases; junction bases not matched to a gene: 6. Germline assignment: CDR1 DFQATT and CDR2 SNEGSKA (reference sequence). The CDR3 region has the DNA TGCAGTGCTCGGACAGGGAGAGGTGAAAAACTGTTTTTT. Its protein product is CSARTGRGEKLFF.

The CDR3 bases are TGTGCTAGTGGTTCGGCGACAGGTTACTACAATGAGCAGTTCTTC. It translates to CASGSATGYYNEQFF. The chain has TRBV12-5 and TRBJ2-1; TRBD1 is a possible D gene (6 bases). Germline CDR1 and CDR2: LGHNT and FRNRAP. This CDR3 has 15 amino acids. Trimming shortened V by 4 bases and J by 3 bases, and 13 bases separated the two germline ends.

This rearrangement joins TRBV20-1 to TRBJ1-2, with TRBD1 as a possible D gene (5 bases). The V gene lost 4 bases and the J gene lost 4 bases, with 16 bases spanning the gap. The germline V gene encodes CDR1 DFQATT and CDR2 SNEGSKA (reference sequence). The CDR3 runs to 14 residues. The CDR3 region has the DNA TGCAGTGCTATTGGAGGGGTGGTGGGCTATGGCTACACCTTC. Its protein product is CSAIGGVVGYGYTF.

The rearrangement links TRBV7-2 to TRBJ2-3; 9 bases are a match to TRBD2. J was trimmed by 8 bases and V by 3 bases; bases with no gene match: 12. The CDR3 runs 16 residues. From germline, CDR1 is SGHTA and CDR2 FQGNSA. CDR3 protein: CASSFMRGGQGSTQYF. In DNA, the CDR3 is TGTGCCAGCAGCTTCATGCGGGGGGGCCAGGGAAGTACGCAGTATTTT.